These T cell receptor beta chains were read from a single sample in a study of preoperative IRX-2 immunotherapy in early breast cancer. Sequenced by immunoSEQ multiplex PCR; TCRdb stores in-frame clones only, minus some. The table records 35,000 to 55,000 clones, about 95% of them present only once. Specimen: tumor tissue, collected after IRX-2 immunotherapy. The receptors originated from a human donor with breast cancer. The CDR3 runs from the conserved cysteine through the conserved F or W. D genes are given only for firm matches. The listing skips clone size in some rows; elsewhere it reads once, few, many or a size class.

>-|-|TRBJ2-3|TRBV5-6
TGTGCCAGCAGCTTCCCCACCACAGATACGCAGTATTTT
CASSFPTTDTQYF
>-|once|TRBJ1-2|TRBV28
TGTGCCAGCAGTTTTCAGGGTGGCTATGGCTACACCTTC
CASSFQGGYGYTF
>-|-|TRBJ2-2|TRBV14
TGTGCCAGCAGCCACCGGTTAGGAACCGGGGAGCTGTTTTTT
CASSHRLGTGELFF
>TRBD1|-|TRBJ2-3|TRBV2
TGTGCCAGCAGTAGGGAACAGGGGGGTCCTACGCAGTATTTT
CASSREQGGPTQYF
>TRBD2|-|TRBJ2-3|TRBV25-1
TGTGCCAGCAGGGAAACGGGGGGGCCGACAGATACGCAGTATTTT
CASRETGGPTDTQYF
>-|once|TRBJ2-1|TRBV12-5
TGTGCTAGTGGTTTGATGGTTTCGGATCTCCGGGGTTCTTCCGCCTACAATGAGCAGTTCTTC
CASGLMVSDLRGSSAYNEQFF
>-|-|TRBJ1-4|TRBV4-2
TGTGCCAGCAACCAGGGGAGTGGGGCGCCTAATGAAAAACTGTTTTTT
CASNQGSGAPNEKLFF
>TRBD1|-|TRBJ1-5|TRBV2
TGTGCCAGCAGTCTAACCCGACAGGGGAATCAGCCCCAGCATTTT
CASSLTRQGNQPQHF
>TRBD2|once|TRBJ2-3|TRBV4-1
TGCGCCAGCAGCCCGGGACTAGCGGGGGGCACAGATACGCAGTATTTT
CASSPGLAGGTDTQYF
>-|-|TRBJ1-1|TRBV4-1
TGCGCCAGCAGCCAAGATTCCCAAGTCGGGGACACTGAAGCTTTCTTT
CASSQDSQVGDTEAFF
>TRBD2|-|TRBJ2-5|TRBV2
TGTGCCAGCAGAGAAGGGTCCTGGGCGGGGGAGACCCGGTACTTC
CASREGSWAGETRYF
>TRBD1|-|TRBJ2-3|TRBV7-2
TGTGCCAGCAGCCCATCGGGGGGGACAGGGGGGTGGGATACGCAGTATTTT
CASSPSGGTGGWDTQYF
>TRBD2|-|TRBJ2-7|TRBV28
TGTGCCAGCAGCCTGGGACTAGCGTCGTACGAGCAGTACTTC
CASSLGLASYEQYF
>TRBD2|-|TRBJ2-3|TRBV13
TGTGCCAGCACCTCCTACCAAGCGGGGGCTCTAACTAGCACAGATACGCAGTATTTT
CASTSYQAGALTSTDTQYF
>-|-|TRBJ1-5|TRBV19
TGTGCCAGTAGTTTAAGTTGGAGCAATCAGCCCCAGCATTTT
CASSLSWSNQPQHF
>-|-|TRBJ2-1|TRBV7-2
TGTGCCAGCAGGGGGGCGGGCTCCTCCTACAATGAGCAGTTCTTC
CASRGAGSSYNEQFF
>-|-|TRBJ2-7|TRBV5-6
TGTGCCAGCAGCGGGGGCGGGAGATACGAGCAGTACTTC
CASSGGGRYEQYF
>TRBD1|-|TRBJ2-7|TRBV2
TGTGCCAGCAGGGACAGGGGGGTCCTTTTAACCTACGAGCAGTACTTC
CASRDRGVLLTYEQYF